This T cell receptor beta chain is from a study of cytomegalovirus exposure and HLA in healthy donors. This CDR3 comprises 15 residues. Germline V gene data show CDR1 as MNHEY and CDR2 as SMNVEV (reference sequence). V lost 8 bases to trimming and J lost 4 bases; unmatched junction nucleotides: 11. This clone appeared once. Only in-frame clones appear in the TCRdb table, and some are missing; sequencing was by immunoSEQ multiplex PCR. This sample has 55,000 to 80,000 clones, with 95% found just once. The clonotype comes from a woman under 30 in good health and CMV-seropositive. The J gene is TRBJ2-4, the V gene TRBV27; TRBD1 matches at 7 bases. Material: PBMCs. This CDR3 reads CASRRTGPQKNIQYF. The CDR3 nucleotides read TGTGCCAGCCGTAGGACAGGCCCCCAGAAAAACATTCAGTACTTC.